Detailed here is one TCR beta chain. The CDR3 has 13 residues. Germline CDR1 is SNHLY and CDR2 is FYNNEI. The J segment lost 7 bases and the V segment lost 4 bases, leaving 3 bases of the junction unmatched. Profiling relied on immunoSEQ multiplex PCR, and the TCRdb table lists in-frame clones only, not all of them. This table has 150,000 to 170,000 clones, 76% appearing once. This sample stems from a study of blood T cell repertoires in COVID-19. The sequence came from an elderly woman with acute or convalescent COVID-19. The V gene is TRBV2, the J gene TRBJ1-3; the match to TRBD1 covers 8 bases. Sample: peripheral blood. CDR3: CASSGQGANTIYF. CDR3 bases: TGTGCCAGCAGTGGCCAGGGGGCGAACACCATATATTTT.